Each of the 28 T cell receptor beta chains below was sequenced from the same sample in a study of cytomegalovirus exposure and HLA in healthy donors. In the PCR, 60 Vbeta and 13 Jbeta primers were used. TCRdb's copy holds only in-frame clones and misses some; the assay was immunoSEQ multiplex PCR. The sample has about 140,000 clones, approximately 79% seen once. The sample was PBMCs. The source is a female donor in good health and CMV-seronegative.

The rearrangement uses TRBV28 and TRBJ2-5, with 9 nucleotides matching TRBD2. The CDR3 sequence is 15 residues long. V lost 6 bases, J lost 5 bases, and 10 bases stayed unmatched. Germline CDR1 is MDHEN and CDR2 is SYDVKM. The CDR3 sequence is CASRDVAGVRETQYF. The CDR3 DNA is TGTGCCAGCAGAGACGTAGCGGGAGTAAGGGAGACCCAGTACTTC.

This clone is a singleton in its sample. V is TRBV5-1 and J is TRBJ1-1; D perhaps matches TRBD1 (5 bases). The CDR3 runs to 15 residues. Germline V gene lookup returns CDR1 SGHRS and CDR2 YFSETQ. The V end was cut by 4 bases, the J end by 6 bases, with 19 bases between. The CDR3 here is CASSTAAGVLAEAFF. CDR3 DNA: TGCGCCAGCAGCACGGCAGCGGGGGTTCTGGCTGAAGCTTTCTTT.

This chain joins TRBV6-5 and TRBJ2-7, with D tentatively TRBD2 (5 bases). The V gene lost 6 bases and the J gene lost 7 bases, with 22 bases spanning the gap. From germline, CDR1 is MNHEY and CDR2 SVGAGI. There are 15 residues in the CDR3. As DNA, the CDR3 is TGTGCCAGCAGCCTTCCGGGATCCGGCCCTTATGAGCAGTACTTC. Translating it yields CASSLPGSGPYEQYF.

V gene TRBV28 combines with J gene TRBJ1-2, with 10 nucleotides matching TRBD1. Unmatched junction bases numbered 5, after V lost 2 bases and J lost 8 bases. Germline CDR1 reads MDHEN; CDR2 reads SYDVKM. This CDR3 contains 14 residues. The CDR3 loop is CASSLAGTGVGYTF. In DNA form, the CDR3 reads TGTGCCAGCAGTTTAGCCGGGACAGGGGTAGGCTACACCTTC.

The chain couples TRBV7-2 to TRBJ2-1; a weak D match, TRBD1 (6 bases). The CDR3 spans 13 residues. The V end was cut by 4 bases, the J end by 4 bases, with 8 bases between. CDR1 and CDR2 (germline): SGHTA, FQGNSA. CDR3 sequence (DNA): TGTGCCAGCAGCTGGGGACAATACAATGAGCAGTTCTTC. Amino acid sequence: CASSWGQYNEQFF.

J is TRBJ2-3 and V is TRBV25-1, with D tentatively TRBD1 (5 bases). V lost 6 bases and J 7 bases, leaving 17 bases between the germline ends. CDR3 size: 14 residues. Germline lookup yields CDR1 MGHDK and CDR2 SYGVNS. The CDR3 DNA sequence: TGTGCCAGCAGATCGCTAGGGGAAACTCATACGCAGTATTTT. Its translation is CASRSLGETHTQYF.

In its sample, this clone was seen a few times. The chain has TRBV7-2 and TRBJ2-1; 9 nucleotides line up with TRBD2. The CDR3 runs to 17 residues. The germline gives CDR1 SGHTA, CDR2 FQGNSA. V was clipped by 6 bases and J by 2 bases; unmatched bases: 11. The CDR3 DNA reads TGTGCCAGCAGACGAGGGGGCGGGAGGGCCGCCTACAATGAGCAGTTCTTC. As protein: CASRRGGGRAAYNEQFF.

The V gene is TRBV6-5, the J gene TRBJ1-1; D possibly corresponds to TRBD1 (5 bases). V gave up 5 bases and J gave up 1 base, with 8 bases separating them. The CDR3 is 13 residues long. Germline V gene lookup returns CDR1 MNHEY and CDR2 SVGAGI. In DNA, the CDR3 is TGTGCCAGCAGTGTACAGGAGAACACTGAAGCTTTCTTT. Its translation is CASSVQENTEAFF.

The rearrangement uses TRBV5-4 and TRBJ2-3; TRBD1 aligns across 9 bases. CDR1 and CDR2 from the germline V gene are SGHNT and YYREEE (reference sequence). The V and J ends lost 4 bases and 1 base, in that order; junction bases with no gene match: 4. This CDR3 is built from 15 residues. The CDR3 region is CASSVQGAGTDTQYF. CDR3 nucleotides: TGTGCCAGCAGCGTACAGGGGGCGGGCACAGATACGCAGTATTTT.

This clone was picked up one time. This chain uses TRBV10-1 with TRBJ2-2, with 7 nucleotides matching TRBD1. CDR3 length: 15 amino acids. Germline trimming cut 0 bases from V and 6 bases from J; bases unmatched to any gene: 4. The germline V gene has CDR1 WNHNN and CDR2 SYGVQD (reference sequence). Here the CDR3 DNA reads TGCGCCAGCAGTGAGTCTGACAGGGAGTCCGGGGAGCTGTTTTTT. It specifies CASSESDRESGELFF.

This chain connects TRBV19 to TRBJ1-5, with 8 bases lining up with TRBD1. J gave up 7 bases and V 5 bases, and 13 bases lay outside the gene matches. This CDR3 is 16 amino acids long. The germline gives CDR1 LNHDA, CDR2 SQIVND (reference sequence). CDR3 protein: CASSSFGQGKGQPQHF. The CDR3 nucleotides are TGTGCCAGTAGTTCGTTCGGACAGGGAAAAGGGCAGCCCCAGCATTTT.

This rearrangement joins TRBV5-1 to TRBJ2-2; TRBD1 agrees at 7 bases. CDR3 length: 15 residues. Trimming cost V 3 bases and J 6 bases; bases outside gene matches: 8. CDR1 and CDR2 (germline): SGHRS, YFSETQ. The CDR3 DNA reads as TGCGCCAGCAGCTGGGACAGTAATACGGCCGGGGAGCTGTTTTTT. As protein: CASSWDSNTAGELFF. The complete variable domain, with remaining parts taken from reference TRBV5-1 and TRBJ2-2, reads KAGVTQTPRYLIKTRGQQVTLSCSPISGHRSVSWYQQTPGQGLQFLFEYFSETQRNKGNFPGRFSGRQFSNSRSEMNVSTLELGDSALYLCASSWDSNTAGELFFGEGSRLTVL.

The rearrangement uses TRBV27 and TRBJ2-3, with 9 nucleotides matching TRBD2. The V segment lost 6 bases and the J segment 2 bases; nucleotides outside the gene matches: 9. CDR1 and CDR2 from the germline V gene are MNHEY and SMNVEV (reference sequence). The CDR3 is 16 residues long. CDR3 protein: CASSRLLAGSTDTQYF. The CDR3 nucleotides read TGTGCCAGCAGCCGTTTACTAGCGGGCTCCACAGATACGCAGTATTTT.

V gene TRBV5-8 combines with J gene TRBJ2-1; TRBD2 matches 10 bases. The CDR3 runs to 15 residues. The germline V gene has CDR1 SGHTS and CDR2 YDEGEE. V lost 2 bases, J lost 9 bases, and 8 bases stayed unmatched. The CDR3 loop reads CASSFPSGRGPEQFF. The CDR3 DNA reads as TGTGCCAGCAGCTTTCCTAGCGGGAGAGGCCCTGAGCAGTTCTTC.

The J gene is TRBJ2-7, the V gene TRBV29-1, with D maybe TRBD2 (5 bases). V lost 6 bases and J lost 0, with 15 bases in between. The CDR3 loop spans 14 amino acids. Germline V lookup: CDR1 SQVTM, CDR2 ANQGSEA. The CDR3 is CSVLSDSSSYEQYF. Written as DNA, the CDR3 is TGCAGCGTCCTTTCGGACTCAAGCTCCTACGAGCAGTACTTC.

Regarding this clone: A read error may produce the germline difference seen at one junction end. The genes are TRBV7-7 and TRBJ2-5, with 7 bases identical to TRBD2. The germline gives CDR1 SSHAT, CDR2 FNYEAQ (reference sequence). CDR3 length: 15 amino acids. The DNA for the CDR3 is TGTGCTAGCAGCTCGGGGCGGGGGTTAAAAGGGACCCAGTACTTC. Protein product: CASSSGRGLKGTQYF.

The CDR3, as DNA: TGTGCCACCCTAGGGAGGGGTTTTCCCGAGCAGTACTTC. It specifies CATLGRGFPEQYF. The chain links TRBV28 to TRBJ2-7; 7 nucleotides align to TRBD2. Germline V lookup: CDR1 MDHEN, CDR2 SYDVKM. J was trimmed by 6 bases and V by 10 bases; bases with no gene match: 12. There are 13 residues in the CDR3.

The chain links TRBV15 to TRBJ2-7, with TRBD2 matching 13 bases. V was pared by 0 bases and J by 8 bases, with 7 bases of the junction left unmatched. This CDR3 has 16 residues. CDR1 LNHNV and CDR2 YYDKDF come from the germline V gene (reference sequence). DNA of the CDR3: TGTGCCACCAGCAGAGATCCCGGACTAGCGGGAGCTCAGCAGTACTTC. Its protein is CATSRDPGLAGAQQYF. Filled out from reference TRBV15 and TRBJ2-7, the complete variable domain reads DAMVIQNPRYQVTQFGKPVTLSCSQTLNHNVMYWYQQKSSQAPKLLFHYYDKDFNNEADTPDNFQSRRPNTSFCFLDIRSPGLGDTAMYLCATSRDPGLAGAQQYFGPGTRLTVT.

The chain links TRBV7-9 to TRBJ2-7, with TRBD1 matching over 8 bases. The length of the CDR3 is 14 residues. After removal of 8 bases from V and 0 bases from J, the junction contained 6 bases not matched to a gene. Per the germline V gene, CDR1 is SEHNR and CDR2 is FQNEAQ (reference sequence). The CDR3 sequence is CASGDRSPSYEQYF. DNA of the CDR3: TGTGCCAGCGGGGACAGGTCTCCCTCCTACGAGCAGTACTTC.

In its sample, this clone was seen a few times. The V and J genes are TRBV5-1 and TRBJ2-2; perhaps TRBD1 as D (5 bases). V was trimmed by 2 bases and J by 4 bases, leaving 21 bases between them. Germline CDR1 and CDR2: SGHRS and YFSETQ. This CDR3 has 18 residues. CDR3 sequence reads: CASSFLLTDRAFTGELFF. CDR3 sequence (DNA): TGCGCCAGCAGCTTTTTGTTGACCGACAGAGCCTTCACCGGGGAGCTGTTTTTT.

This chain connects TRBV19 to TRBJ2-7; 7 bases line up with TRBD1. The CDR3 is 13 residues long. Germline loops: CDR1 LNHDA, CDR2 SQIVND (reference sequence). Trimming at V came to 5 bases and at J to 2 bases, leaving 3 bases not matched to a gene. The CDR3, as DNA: TGTGCCAGTAGTTTCGGGACAGCCTACGAGCAGTACTTC. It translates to CASSFGTAYEQYF.

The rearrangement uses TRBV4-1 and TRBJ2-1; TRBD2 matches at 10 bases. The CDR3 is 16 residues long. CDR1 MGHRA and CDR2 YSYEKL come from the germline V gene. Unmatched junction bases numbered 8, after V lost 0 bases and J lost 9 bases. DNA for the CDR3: TGCGCCAGCAGCCAAGAGTGGCTAGCGGGAGTCATTGAGCAGTTCTTC. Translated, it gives CASSQEWLAGVIEQFF.

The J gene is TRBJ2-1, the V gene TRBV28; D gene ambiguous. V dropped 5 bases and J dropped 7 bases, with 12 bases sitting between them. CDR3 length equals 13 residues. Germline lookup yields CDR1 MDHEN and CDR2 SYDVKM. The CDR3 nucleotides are TGTGCCAGCAGTCCCCCCCCGAGGAATGAGCAGTTCTTC. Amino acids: CASSPPPRNEQFF.

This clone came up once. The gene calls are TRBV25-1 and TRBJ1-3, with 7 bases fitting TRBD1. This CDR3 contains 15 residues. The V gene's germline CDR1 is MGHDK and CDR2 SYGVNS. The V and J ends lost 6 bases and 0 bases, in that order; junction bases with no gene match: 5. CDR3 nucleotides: TGTGCCAGCAGACAGACAGGGAGCTCTGGAAACACCATATATTTT. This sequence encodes CASRQTGSSGNTIYF.

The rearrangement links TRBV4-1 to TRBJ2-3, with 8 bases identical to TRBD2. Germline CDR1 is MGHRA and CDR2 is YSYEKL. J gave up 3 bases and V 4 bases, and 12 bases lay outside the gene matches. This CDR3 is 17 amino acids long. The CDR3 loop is CASSPSGSSGGTDTQYF. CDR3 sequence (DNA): TGCGCCAGCAGCCCATCGGGTAGCAGCGGGGGAACAGATACGCAGTATTTT.

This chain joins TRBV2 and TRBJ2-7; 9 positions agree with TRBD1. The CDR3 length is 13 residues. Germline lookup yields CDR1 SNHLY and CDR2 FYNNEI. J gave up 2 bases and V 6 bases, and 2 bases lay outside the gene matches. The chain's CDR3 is CASSWTGAYEQYF. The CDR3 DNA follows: TGTGCCAGCAGCTGGACAGGGGCCTACGAGCAGTACTTC.

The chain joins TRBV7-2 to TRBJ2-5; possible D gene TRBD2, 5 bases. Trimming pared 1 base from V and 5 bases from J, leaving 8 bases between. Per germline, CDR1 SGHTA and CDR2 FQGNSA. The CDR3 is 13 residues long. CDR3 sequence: CASSLGRLETQYF. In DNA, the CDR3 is TGTGCCAGCAGCTTAGGGAGGTTGGAGACCCAGTACTTC.

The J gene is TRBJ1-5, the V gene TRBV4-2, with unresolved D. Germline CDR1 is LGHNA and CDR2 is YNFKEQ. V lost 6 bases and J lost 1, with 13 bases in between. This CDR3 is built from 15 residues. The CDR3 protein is CASRLNYGSNQPQHF. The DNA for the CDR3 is TGTGCCAGCAGACTCAACTACGGCAGCAATCAGCCCCAGCATTTT.